This TCR beta chain stems from a study of OX40 agonist ivuxolimab in advanced cancers. For the study at large: Those enrolled were 80% to 85% male, with a mean age of 60 years and ages from 23 to 79.

Here immunoSEQ multiplex PCR was the method, and the copy in TCRdb shows in-frame clones only, minus some. The sample lists about 53,000 clones, approximately 90% occurring once. The junction had 5 bases not matched to a gene; V was cut back by 5 bases and J by 4 bases. Per the germline V gene, CDR1 is MNHEY and CDR2 is SMNVEV (reference sequence). This CDR3 has 15 residues. This chain connects TRBV27 to TRBJ2-7, with TRBD2 identical over 13 bases. The source material was CD4+ or CD8+ T cells sorted from blood, sampled in a trial of the OX40 agonist ivuxolimab. This TCR derives from an adult with an advanced solid tumor such as melanoma, head and neck, liver or kidney cancer. The CDR3 DNA reads TGTGCCAGCAGTACTAGCGGGAGGGCAGGGTACGAGCAGTACTTC. Its translation is CASSTSGRAGYEQYF.